This entry features one T cell receptor beta chain sequence. Its cognate antigen is unknown. The data are from a study of PD-1 blockade in classical Hodgkin lymphoma. About the study: Once every 2 weeks, patients received intravenous nivolumab at 3 mg/kg. Findings and caveats of the study: CD4+ TCR diversity, unlike CD8+, rose significantly by C4D1. Patients were excluded if nivolumab began under 1 year after ASCT (the autologous transplant). Newly diagnosed patients reportedly had lower baseline TCR diversity than healthy donors.

The table came from immunoSEQ multiplex PCR; TCRdb's copy has only in-frame clones and leaves some out. This table has approximately 59,000 clones, approximately 90% appearing once. After autologous stem cell transplantation all patients relapsed, and prior brentuximab vedotin exposure differed between cohorts. The trim removed 4 bases at V and 5 bases at J, leaving 13 bases unmatched. This CDR3 spans 16 amino acids. The germline CDR1 and CDR2 sequences are SGDLS and YYNGEE. This sequence was found in a human donor with classical Hodgkin lymphoma. The source material was peripheral blood mononuclear cells (PBMCs), sampled before the second cycle of nivolumab. This chain joins TRBV9 and TRBJ2-7, with TRBD1 matching over 9 bases. The CDR3 sequence: CASSLSTGTGYHEQYF. In DNA form, the CDR3 reads TGTGCCAGCAGCCTAAGTACCGGGACAGGGTATCACGAGCAGTACTTC.